Below are 22 T cell receptor beta chains sequenced from a single sample in a study of blood T cell repertoires in COVID-19. The table came from immunoSEQ multiplex PCR; TCRdb's copy has only in-frame clones and leaves some out. The sample holds about 120,000 clones, roughly 85% seen once. Sequencing input: peripheral blood. These receptors were collected from a human donor in a cohort sampled during active COVID-19.

The chain combines TRBV25-1 with TRBJ2-7; maybe TRBD2 (6 bases). Trimming shortened V by 3 bases and J by 2 bases, and 14 bases separated the two germline ends. The CDR3 loop spans 15 amino acids. CDR1 and CDR2 from the germline V gene are MGHDK and SYGVNS. In nucleotides, the CDR3 is TGTGCCAGCAGTGACCGGATCGGGGGAGCCTACGAGCAGTACTTC. Its protein is CASSDRIGGAYEQYF.

The chain employs TRBV10-3 and TRBJ1-2; D is uncertain. Per germline, CDR1 ENHRY and CDR2 SYGVKD. V gave up 10 bases and J gave up 8 bases, with 26 bases separating them. The CDR3 sequence is 15 residues long. CDR3 DNA: TGTGCCACCACCCAAAATCAAGAGGGCGTGTACGGCTACACCTTC. It specifies CATTQNQEGVYGYTF.

The V call is TRBV5-1, the J call TRBJ1-2, with D possibly matching TRBD1 (5 bases). Trimming pared 0 bases from V and 4 bases from J, leaving 10 bases between. This CDR3 is 14 amino acids long. Germline CDR1 reads SGHRS; CDR2 reads YFSETQ. The CDR3 DNA reads TGCGCCAGCAGCTTGGACAGGCTGGGCTATGGCTACACCTTC. Protein product: CASSLDRLGYGYTF. The whole variable domain, remainder taken from reference TRBV5-1 and TRBJ1-2, is KAGVTQTPRYLIKTRGQQVTLSCSPISGHRSVSWYQQTPGQGLQFLFEYFSETQRNKGNFPGRFSGRQFSNSRSEMNVSTLELGDSALYLCASSLDRLGYGYTFGSGTRLTVV.

This chain uses TRBV28 with TRBJ1-1; possibly TRBD1 for D (6 bases). The V end lost 6 bases, the J end lost 6 bases, and 11 bases lay between the germline ends. Germline V gene lookup returns CDR1 MDHEN and CDR2 SYDVKM. The CDR3 is made up of 12 amino acids. The CDR3 spells CASSRQASEAFF. CDR3 bases: TGTGCCAGCAGCCGACAGGCTTCTGAAGCTTTCTTT.

The rearrangement uses TRBV2 and TRBJ2-7; D is perhaps TRBD1 (6 bases). The V and J ends lost 4 bases and 5 bases respectively, with 15 bases between them. CDR1 SNHLY and CDR2 FYNNEI come from the germline V gene. This CDR3 has 14 residues. The CDR3 DNA reads as TGTGCCAGCAGTGCCTCACGGACAGCAAACGAGCAGTACTTC. The encoded protein is CASSASRTANEQYF.

V is TRBV27 and J is TRBJ1-3, with D tentatively TRBD1 (5 bases). The germline gives CDR1 MNHEY, CDR2 SMNVEV (reference sequence). The CDR3 loop spans 15 amino acids. The V end lost 5 bases, the J end lost 1 base, and 12 bases lay between the germline ends. CDR3 DNA sequence: TGTGCCAGCAGTCCGCTGGGGGGATCTGGAAACACCATATATTTT. Translation: CASSPLGGSGNTIYF.

In this sample, this clone turned up a few times. The chain is built from TRBV6-5 and TRBJ2-1, with D hard to call. V was cut by 7 bases and J by 10 bases, with 11 bases left in between. CDR1 is MNHEY and CDR2 is SVGAGI in the germline V gene. The CDR3 spans 11 residues. The CDR3 sequence is CASTRGREQFF. The CDR3 region has the DNA TGTGCCAGCACCCGAGGTCGGGAGCAGTTCTTC.

V and J are TRBV6-5 and TRBJ1-1, with D uncertain. The V end was cut by 4 bases, the J end by 5 bases, with 11 bases between. This CDR3 contains 13 residues. CDR1 MNHEY and CDR2 SVGAGI come from the germline V gene. Written as DNA, the CDR3 is TGTGCCAGCAGTTTTCGGGGTTTAACTGAAGCTTTCTTT. This translates into CASSFRGLTEAFF.

This clone was recorded a few times. The chain has TRBV9 and TRBJ2-5; 8 nucleotides agree with TRBD1. Trimming cost V 2 bases and J 5 bases; bases outside gene matches: 8. The CDR3 sequence is 15 residues long. Germline V gene sequence: CDR1 SGDLS, CDR2 YYNGEE. CDR3 nucleotide sequence: TGTGCCAGCAGCGTTAGGGGTCAGGGGGCCGAGACCCAGTACTTC. This translates into CASSVRGQGAETQYF.

In its sample, this clone was seen a few times. The chain links TRBV5-4 to TRBJ2-2; D gene unclear. This CDR3 contains 12 residues. Germline V lookup: CDR1 SGHNT, CDR2 YYREEE (reference sequence). The V gene lost 3 bases and the J gene lost 4 bases, with 4 bases spanning the gap. The DNA of the CDR3 is TGTGCCAGCAGCTCCTCCACCGGGGAGCTGTTTTTT. Its protein product is CASSSSTGELFF.

This clone was seen just once. Other DNA sequences in this sample translate to the same CDR3. The CDR3 sequence is CASSNQGARNEQFF. CDR3 nucleotide sequence: TGTGCCAGTAGTAATCAGGGGGCTAGAAATGAGCAGTTCTTC. This chain joins TRBV19 and TRBJ2-1; 8 nucleotides agree with TRBD1. The CDR3 consists of 14 residues. Germline V gene sequence: CDR1 LNHDA, CDR2 SQIVND (reference sequence). V was pared by 4 bases and J by 7 bases, with 6 bases of the junction left unmatched.

The genes are TRBV18 and TRBJ2-2; 8 nucleotides line up with TRBD1. Losses at the gene ends were 3 bases for V and 3 bases for J; bases not matched to a gene: 6. The CDR3 has 16 residues. In germline, CDR1 is KGHSH, CDR2 LQKENI. The CDR3 sequence is CASSPFAGGDTGELFF. The CDR3 coding sequence is TGTGCCAGCTCACCCTTTGCAGGGGGCGACACCGGGGAGCTGTTTTTT.

CDR3 region: CASSVYRDNYEQYF. CDR3 DNA sequence: TGTGCCAGCAGCGTTTACCGGGACAACTACGAGCAGTACTTC. This rearrangement joins TRBV7-2 to TRBJ2-7; perhaps TRBD1 as D (6 bases). Between the trimmed V and J ends, which lost 5 bases and 3 bases, there was a span of 14 bases. Germline CDR1 reads SGHTA; CDR2 reads FQGNSA. The CDR3 covers 14 residues.

The V gene is TRBV20-1, the J gene TRBJ2-5; the match to TRBD1 covers 9 bases. The CDR3 spans 11 residues. Trimming took 4 bases from V and 7 from J; bases not matched to a gene: 1. Germline V lookup: CDR1 DFQATT, CDR2 SNEGSKA (reference sequence). Here the CDR3 reads CSAKTGGTQYF. CDR3 bases: TGCAGTGCTAAGACAGGGGGGACCCAGTACTTC.

This chain uses TRBV30 with TRBJ1-5; TRBD1 is a possible D gene (6 bases). CDR3 length: 13 amino acids. Trimming took 1 base from V and 6 from J, leaving 10 bases between them. In germline, CDR1 is GTSNPN, CDR2 SVGIG (reference sequence). DNA of the CDR3: TGTGCCTGGAGTGGCAGGGGTGGTCAGCCCCAGCATTTT. It encodes CAWSGRGGQPQHF.

This clone was seen a handful of times. This rearrangement joins TRBV11-2 to TRBJ2-7; no firm D call. Between the trimmed V and J ends, which lost 1 base and 0 bases, there was a span of 7 bases. This CDR3 is 14 amino acids long. Germline V gene lookup returns CDR1 SGHAT and CDR2 FQNNGV. The CDR3 coding sequence is TGTGCCAGCAGCTTAGGAGTAGCCTCCTACGAGCAGTACTTC. Translation: CASSLGVASYEQYF.

This chain links TRBV6-2 or TRBV6-3 with TRBJ2-1, with D perhaps matching TRBD1 (5 bases). The CDR3 is 12 residues long. Trimming stripped 5 bases from V and 3 bases from J, with 5 bases between. CDR1 is MNHEY and CDR2 is SVGEGT in the germline V gene. The CDR3 reads CASSDSYNEQFF. DNA of the CDR3: TGTGCCAGCAGTGACAGCTACAATGAGCAGTTCTTC.

The chain employs TRBV7-9 and TRBJ2-1; D is undetermined. Trimming removed 5 bases at V and 8 bases at J, with 10 bases between. The germline gives CDR1 SEHNR, CDR2 FQNEAQ (reference sequence). The CDR3 extends over 12 amino acids. The CDR3 nucleotides read TGTGCCAGCAGCCTGTCTCTCCATGAGCAGTTCTTC. Translating it yields CASSLSLHEQFF. The whole variable domain, remainder taken from reference TRBV7-9 and TRBJ2-1, is DTGVSQNPRHKITKRGQNVTFRCDPISEHNRLYWYRQTLGQGPEFLTYFQNEAQLEKSRLLSDRFSAERPKGSFSTLEIQRTEQGDSAMYLCASSLSLHEQFFGPGTRLTVL.

The V gene is TRBV7-2, the J gene TRBJ2-1, with D perhaps TRBD2 (6 bases). Between the trimmed V and J ends, which lost 5 bases and 5 bases, there was a span of 16 bases. From germline, CDR1 is SGHTA and CDR2 FQGNSA. The CDR3 is made up of 15 amino acids. The CDR3 loop is CASSPTGTGNNEQFF. The DNA for the CDR3 is TGTGCCAGCAGCCCCACCGGGACTGGGAACAATGAGCAGTTCTTC.

V gene TRBV5-1 combines with J gene TRBJ1-2; 9 nucleotides align to TRBD1. This CDR3 is built from 15 residues. Unmatched junction bases numbered 7, after V lost 1 base and J lost 6 bases. The V gene's germline CDR1 is SGHRS and CDR2 YFSETQ. CDR3 region: CASSLTGGATHGYTF. The CDR3 DNA reads TGCGCCAGCAGCTTGACAGGGGGCGCGACTCATGGCTACACCTTC.

Regarding this clone: Its ends do not fully match the called genes, so a read error is possible. The chain couples TRBV7-2 to TRBJ2-3; 9 bases line up with TRBD2. The CDR3 length is 15 residues. Germline values: CDR1 SGHTA, CDR2 FQGNSA. The CDR3: CASSLAGQNTDTQYF. CDR3 nucleotides: TGTGCCAGCAGCCTAGCGGGACAGAACACAGATACGCAGTATTTT.

The rearrangement uses TRBV11-2 and TRBJ1-3; the D is unclear. This CDR3 comprises 14 residues. Per the germline V gene, CDR1 is SGHAT and CDR2 is FQNNGV. V lost 3 bases to trimming and J lost 2 bases, with 8 bases between them. The CDR3 sequence is CASSFGRAGNTIYF. The CDR3, as DNA: TGTGCCAGCAGCTTCGGGAGGGCTGGAAACACCATATATTTT. The complete variable domain, with remaining parts taken from reference TRBV11-2 and TRBJ1-3, reads EAGVAQSPRYKIIEKRQSVAFWCNPISGHATLYWYQQILGQGPKLLIQFQNNGVVDDSQLPKDRFSAERLKGVDSTLKIQPAKLEDSAVYLCASSFGRAGNTIYFGEGSWLTVV.